A single sample is the source of the 7 T cell receptor beta chains below, sequenced in a study of T cell clonality in common variable immunodeficiency. The method was immunoSEQ multiplex PCR; TCRdb's version includes in-frame clones alone and lacks a portion of them. This sample carries about 19,000 clones, none of them present only once. Antigen specificity for these receptors is unknown. Notes on the study in general: Fewer deletions and N-nucleotide insertions were reportedly seen in common variable immunodeficiency TCR beta sequences.

Sequencing used peripheral blood mononuclear cells. The origin of the receptors is a human donor with common variable immunodeficiency.

Ten or more counts support this clone. The read terminates 3 residues ahead of where the CDR3 ends, so the germline J gene completes it. This chain links TRBV5-1 with TRBJ1-4, with 8 bases identical to TRBD1. The CDR3 sequence is 16 residues long. Germline values: CDR1 SGHRS, CDR2 YFSETQ. The J segment lost 2 bases and the V segment lost 4 bases, leaving 7 bases of the junction unmatched. The CDR3 sequence: CASSGWTGSTNEKLFF. Incomplete CDR3 DNA: TGCGCCAGCAGCGGTTGGACAGGGTCTACTAATGAAAAA. Using reference TRBV5-1 and TRBJ1-4 for the parts outside the CDR3, the full variable domain is KAGVTQTPRYLIKTRGQQVTLSCSPISGHRSVSWYQQTPGQGLQFLFEYFSETQRNKGNFPGRFSGRQFSNSRSEMNVSTLELGDSALYLCASSGWTGSTNEKLFFGSGTQLSVL.

This clone was recorded at least ten times. The read falls 3 residues short of the CDR3 end, and the missing part is taken from the germline J gene. The chain recombines TRBV19 with TRBJ1-5; a weak D match, TRBD1 (5 bases). CDR1 is LNHDA, CDR2 SQIVND, per germline (reference sequence). With 2 bases removed from V and 7 bases from J, the gap between germline ends came to 15 bases. CDR3 length: 15 amino acids. The CDR3 DNA, read in part, is TGTGCCAGTAGTATAAGCCTAGGGGCTTGGCAGCCC. It encodes CASSISLGAWQP. The whole CDR3 protein is CASSISLGAWQPQHF.

This clone was counted at least ten times. Read sequence stops 3 residues before the CDR3 end, and the germline J gene provides the missing end. V is TRBV10-3 and J is TRBJ1-2, with D unresolved. The V and J ends lost 4 bases and 2 bases respectively, with 8 bases between them. Germline V lookup: CDR1 ENHRY, CDR2 SYGVKD. The CDR3 spans 13 residues. The CDR3 bases that were read are TGTGCCATCAGTGTCTCAGGAAACTATGGC. Translation gives CAISVSGNYG. In full, the CDR3 reads CAISVSGNYGYTF.

In this sample, this clone turned up many times. The CDR3 end is not reached by the read, which stops 3 residues before it; the germline J gene fills it in. The chain carries TRBV19 and TRBJ2-1; D perhaps matches TRBD2 (6 bases). Germline V CDR1 and CDR2: LNHDA, SQIVND (reference sequence). CDR3 size: 15 residues. The V end was cut by 9 bases, the J end by 0 bases, with 15 bases between. Partial CDR3 DNA: TGTGCCAGCAACTGGGACTCGAGCTCCTACAATGAG. Its translation: CASNWDSSSYNE. In full, the CDR3 is CASNWDSSSYNEQFF.

This clone was counted ten times or more. Sequencing ends 3 residues short of the CDR3 end; the germline J gene provides the rest. The V call is TRBV20-1, the J call TRBJ2-5, with 12 bases identical to TRBD1. Looked up from germline, CDR1 is DFQATT and CDR2 is SNEGSKA (reference sequence). The length of the CDR3 is 16 residues. Germline trimming cut 0 bases from V and 6 bases from J; bases unmatched to any gene: 8. CDR3 protein: CSARDLGTGGEKTQYF. The CDR3 DNA, read in part, is TGCAGTGCTAGAGATCTCGGGACAGGGGGCGAAAAGACC.

This clone was seen many times. Coverage ceases 3 residues before the CDR3 finishes, and the germline J gene fills in the end. The chain links TRBV29-1 to TRBJ2-7; TRBD2 might be the D (7 bases). With 6 bases removed from V and 3 bases from J, the gap between germline ends came to 15 bases. This CDR3 is built from 13 residues. CDR1 is SQVTM, CDR2 ANQGSEA, per germline. Partial CDR3 DNA: TGCAGCGTCGGAGGGGGAGGGTACTACGAG. It translates to CSVGGGGYYE. The full CDR3 reads CSVGGGGYYEQYF.

This clone has more than one count but fewer than ten. The observed sequence ends 3 residues before the CDR3 terminus, with the missing tail filled in from the germline J gene. The chain employs TRBV5-1 and TRBJ1-6; 7 nucleotides line up with TRBD1. The CDR3 sequence is 15 residues long. V shed 1 base, J shed 5 bases, and the junction held 3 bases outside the gene matches. The V gene's germline CDR1 is SGHRS and CDR2 YFSETQ. CDR3 in amino acids: CASSLRQGDNSPLHF. The DNA read from the CDR3 is TGCGCCAGCAGCTTGAGGCAGGGGGATAATTCACCC. The entire variable domain, with the rest obtained from reference TRBV5-1 and TRBJ1-6, is as follows: KAGVTQTPRYLIKTRGQQVTLSCSPISGHRSVSWYQQTPGQGLQFLFEYFSETQRNKGNFPGRFSGRQFSNSRSEMNVSTLELGDSALYLCASSLRQGDNSPLHFGNGTRLTVT.